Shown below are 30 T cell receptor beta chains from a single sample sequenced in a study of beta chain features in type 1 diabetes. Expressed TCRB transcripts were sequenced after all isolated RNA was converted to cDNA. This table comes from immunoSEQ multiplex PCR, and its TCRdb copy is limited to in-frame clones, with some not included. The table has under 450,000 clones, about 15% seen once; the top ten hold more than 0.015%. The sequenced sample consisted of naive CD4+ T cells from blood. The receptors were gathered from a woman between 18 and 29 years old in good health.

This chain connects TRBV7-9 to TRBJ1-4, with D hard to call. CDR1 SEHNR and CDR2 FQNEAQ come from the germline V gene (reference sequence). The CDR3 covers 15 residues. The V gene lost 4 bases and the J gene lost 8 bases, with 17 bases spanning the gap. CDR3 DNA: TGTGCCAGCAGCTCCACTAGGATGGGTAACGAAAAACTGTTTTTT. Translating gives CASSSTRMGNEKLFF.

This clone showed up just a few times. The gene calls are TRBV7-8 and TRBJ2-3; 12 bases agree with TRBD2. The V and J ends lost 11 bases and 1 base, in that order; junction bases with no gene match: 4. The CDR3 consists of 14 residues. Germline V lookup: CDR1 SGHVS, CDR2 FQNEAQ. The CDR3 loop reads CAATSGSRTDTQYF. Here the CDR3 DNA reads TGTGCCGCGACTAGCGGGAGTCGCACAGATACGCAGTATTTT.

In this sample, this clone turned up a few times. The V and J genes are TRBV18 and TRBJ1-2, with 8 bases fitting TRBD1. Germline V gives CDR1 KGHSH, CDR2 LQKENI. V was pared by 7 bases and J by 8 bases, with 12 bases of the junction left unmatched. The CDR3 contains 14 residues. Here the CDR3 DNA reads TGTGCCAGCTTGATCGGGACAGGACCCTCGGGCTACACCTTC. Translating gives CASLIGTGPSGYTF.

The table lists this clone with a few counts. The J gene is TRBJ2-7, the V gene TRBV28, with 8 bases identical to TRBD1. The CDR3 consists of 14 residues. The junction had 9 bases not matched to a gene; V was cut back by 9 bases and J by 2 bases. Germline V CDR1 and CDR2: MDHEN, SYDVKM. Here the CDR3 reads CASFSGTGAYEQYF. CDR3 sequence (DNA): TGTGCCAGTTTCTCCGGGACAGGCGCCTACGAGCAGTACTTC.

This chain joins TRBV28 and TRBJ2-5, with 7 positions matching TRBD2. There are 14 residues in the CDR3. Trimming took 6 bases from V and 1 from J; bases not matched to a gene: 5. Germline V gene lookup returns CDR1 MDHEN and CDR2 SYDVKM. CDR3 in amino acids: CASRPSGGQETQYF. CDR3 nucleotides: TGTGCCAGCAGGCCTAGCGGAGGCCAAGAGACCCAGTACTTC.

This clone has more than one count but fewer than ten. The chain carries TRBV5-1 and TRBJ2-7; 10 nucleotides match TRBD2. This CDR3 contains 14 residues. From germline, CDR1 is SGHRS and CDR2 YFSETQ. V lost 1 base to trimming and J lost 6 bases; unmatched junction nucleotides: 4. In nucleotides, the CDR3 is TGCGCCAGCAGCTTGCGGCTAGCGGGAGCCGAGCAGTACTTC. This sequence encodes CASSLRLAGAEQYF.

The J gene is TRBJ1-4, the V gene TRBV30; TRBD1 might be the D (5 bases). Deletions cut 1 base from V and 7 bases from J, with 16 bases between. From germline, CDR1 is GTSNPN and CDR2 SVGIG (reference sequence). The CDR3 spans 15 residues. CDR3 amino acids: CAWSEIWQGGEKLFF. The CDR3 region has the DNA TGTGCCTGGAGTGAGATATGGCAGGGCGGTGAAAAACTGTTTTTT.

The chain's CDR3 is CASSPSNLAGFSYEQYF. CDR3 DNA sequence: TGTGCCAGCAGCCCATCAAACCTAGCGGGGTTCTCCTACGAGCAGTACTTC. The chain links TRBV14 to TRBJ2-7; 9 nucleotides match TRBD2. The CDR3 length is 17 residues. V was pared by 4 bases and J by 0 bases, with 10 bases of the junction left unmatched. The germline CDR1 and CDR2 sequences are SGHDN and FVKESK.

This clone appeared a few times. CDR3 nucleotides: TGTGCCAGCAGCCGCCCTTTTGCGGGAGTCGTCAATGAGCAGTTCTTC. Amino acids: CASSRPFAGVVNEQFF. The rearrangement joins TRBV7-2 to TRBJ2-1; 7 nucleotides align to TRBD2. V shed 5 bases and J 6 bases; nucleotides not matched to a gene: 13. This CDR3 region has 16 residues. CDR1 is SGHTA, CDR2 FQGNSA, per germline.

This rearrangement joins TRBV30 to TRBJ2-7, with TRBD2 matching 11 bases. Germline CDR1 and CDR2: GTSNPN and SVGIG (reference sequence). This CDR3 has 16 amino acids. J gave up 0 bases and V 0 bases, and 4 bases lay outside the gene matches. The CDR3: CAWSVLGLAGSYEQYF. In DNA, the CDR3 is TGTGCCTGGAGTGTACTTGGACTAGCGGGCTCCTACGAGCAGTACTTC.

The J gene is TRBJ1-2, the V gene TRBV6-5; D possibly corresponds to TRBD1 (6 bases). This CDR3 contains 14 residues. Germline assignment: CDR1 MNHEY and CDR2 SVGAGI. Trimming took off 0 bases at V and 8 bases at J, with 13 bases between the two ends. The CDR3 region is CASSYSRGLGGYTF. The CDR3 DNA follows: TGTGCCAGCAGTTACTCGCGGGGGCTAGGAGGCTACACCTTC.

CDR3 coding DNA: TGCAGCGAGACTGCGGGCTCGGCCTACAATGAGCAGTTCTTC. This gives the protein CSETAGSAYNEQFF. The V call is TRBV29-1, the J call TRBJ2-1; D may be TRBD2 (5 bases). V dropped 7 bases and J dropped 2 bases, with 15 bases sitting between them. CDR3 length: 14 amino acids. From germline, CDR1 is SQVTM and CDR2 ANQGSEA.

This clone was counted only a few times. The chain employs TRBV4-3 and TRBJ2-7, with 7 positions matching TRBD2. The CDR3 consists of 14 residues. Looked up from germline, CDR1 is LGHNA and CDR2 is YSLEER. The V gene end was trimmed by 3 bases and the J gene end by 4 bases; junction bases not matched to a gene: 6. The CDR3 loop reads CASSHAQGGYEQYF. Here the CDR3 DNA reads TGCGCCAGCAGCCATGCCCAGGGAGGGTACGAGCAGTACTTC.

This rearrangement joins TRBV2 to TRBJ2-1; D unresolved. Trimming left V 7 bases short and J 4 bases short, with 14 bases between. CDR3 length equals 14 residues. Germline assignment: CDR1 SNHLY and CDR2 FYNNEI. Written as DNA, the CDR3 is TGTGCCAGCACCCCAGTCAGCGCATACAATGAGCAGTTCTTC. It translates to CASTPVSAYNEQFF.

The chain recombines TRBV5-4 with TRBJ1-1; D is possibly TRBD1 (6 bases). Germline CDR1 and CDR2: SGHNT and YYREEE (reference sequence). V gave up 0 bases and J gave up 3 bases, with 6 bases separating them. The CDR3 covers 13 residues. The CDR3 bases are TGTGCCAGCAGCTTGGCAGGGGACACTGAAGCTTTCTTT. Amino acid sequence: CASSLAGDTEAFF.

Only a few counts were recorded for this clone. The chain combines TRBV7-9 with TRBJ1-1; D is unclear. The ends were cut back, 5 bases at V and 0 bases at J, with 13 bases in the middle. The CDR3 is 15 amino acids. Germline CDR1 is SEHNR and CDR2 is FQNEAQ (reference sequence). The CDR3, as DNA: TGTGCCAGCAGCATAGGAGAGTTAGTGAACACTGAAGCTTTCTTT. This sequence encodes CASSIGELVNTEAFF.

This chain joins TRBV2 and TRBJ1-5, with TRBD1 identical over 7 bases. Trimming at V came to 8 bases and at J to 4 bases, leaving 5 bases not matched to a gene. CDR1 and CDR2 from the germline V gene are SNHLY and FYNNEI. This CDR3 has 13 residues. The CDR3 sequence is CASAQGWNQPQHF. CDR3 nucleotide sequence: TGTGCCAGCGCACAGGGGTGGAATCAGCCCCAGCATTTT.

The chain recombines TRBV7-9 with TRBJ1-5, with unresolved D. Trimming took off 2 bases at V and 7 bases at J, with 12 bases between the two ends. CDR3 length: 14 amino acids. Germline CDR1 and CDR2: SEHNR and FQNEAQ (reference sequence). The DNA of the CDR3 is TGTGCCAGCAGCTTAACGCTAGAATCGCAGCCCCAGCATTTT. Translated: CASSLTLESQPQHF.

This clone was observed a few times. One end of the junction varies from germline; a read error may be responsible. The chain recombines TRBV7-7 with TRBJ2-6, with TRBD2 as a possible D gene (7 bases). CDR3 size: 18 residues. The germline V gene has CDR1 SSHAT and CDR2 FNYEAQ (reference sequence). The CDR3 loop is CASSLDSAGATGANVLTF. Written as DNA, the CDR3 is TGTGCTAGCAGCTTAGACTCGGCGGGGGCGACTGGGGCCAACGTCCTGACTTTC.

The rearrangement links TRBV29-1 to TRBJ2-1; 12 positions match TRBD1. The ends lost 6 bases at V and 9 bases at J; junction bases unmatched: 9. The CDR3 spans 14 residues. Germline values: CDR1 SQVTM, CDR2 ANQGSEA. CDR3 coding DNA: TGCAGCGTCTTCGGGGGACAGGGGGCGGGTGAGCAGTTCTTC. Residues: CSVFGGQGAGEQFF.

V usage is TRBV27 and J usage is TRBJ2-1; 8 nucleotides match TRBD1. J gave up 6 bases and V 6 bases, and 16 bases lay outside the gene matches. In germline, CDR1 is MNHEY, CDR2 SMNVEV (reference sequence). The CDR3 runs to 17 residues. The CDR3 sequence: CASSNRGLQGAGNEQFF. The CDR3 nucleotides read TGTGCCAGCAGCAATAGGGGGTTGCAGGGGGCGGGCAATGAGCAGTTCTTC.

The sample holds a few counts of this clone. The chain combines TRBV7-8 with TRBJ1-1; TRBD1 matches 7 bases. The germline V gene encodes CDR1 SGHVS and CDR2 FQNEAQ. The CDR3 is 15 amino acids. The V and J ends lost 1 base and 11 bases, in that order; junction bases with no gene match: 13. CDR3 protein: CASSLVGQRSETAFF. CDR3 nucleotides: TGTGCCAGCAGCTTAGTGGGACAGCGGAGTGAAACTGCTTTCTTT.

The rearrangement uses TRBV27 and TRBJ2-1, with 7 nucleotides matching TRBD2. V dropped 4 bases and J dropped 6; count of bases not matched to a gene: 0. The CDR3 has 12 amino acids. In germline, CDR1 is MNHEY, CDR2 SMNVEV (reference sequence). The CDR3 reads CASSWGGNEQFF. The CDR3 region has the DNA TGTGCCAGCAGTTGGGGGGGCAATGAGCAGTTCTTC.

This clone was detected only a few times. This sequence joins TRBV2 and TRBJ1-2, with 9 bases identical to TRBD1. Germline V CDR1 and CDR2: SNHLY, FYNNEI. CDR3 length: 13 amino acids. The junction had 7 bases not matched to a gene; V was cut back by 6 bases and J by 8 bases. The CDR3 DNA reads TGTGCCAGCAGCCGGATAGGGACAGGGGGCTACACCTTC. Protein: CASSRIGTGGYTF.

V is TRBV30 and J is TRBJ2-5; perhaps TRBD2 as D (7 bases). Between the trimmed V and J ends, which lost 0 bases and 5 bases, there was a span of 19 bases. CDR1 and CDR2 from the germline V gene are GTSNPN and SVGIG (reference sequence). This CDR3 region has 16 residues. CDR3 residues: CAWSVVGQRGGETQYF. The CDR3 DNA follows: TGTGCCTGGAGTGTAGTTGGACAGAGGGGGGGGGAGACCCAGTACTTC.

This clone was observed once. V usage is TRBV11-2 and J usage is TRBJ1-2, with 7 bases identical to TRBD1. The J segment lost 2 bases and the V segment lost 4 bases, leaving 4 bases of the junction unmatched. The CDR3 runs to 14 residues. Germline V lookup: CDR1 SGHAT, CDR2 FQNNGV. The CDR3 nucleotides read TGTGCCAGCAGCTGGGACAGAGCGAACTATGGCTACACCTTC. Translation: CASSWDRANYGYTF.

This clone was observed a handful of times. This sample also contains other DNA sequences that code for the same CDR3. The chain's CDR3 is CASSLQGIQETQYF. The CDR3, as DNA: TGTGCCAGCAGCCTACAGGGTATCCAAGAGACCCAGTACTTC. The rearrangement joins TRBV28 to TRBJ2-5, with D maybe TRBD1 (6 bases). Germline loops: CDR1 MDHEN, CDR2 SYDVKM. Trimming removed 6 bases from V and 1 base from J, with 12 bases in between. This CDR3 has 14 residues.

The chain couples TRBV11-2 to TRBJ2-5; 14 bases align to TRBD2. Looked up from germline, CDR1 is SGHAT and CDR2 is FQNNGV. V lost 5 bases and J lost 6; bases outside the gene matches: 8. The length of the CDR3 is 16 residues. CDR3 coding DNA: TGTGCCAGCAGCCCAACGGGACTAGCGGGAGAGAAGACCCAGTACTTC. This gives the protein CASSPTGLAGEKTQYF.

For the CDR3, the DNA is TGTGCCAGCAGCTTAGCCGTGGGCCTAGCGGGTTGGGATACGCAGTATTTT. This translates into CASSLAVGLAGWDTQYF. The J gene is TRBJ2-3, the V gene TRBV7-2; 8 bases fit TRBD2. The CDR3 covers 17 residues. CDR1 and CDR2 (germline): SGHTA, FQGNSA. The V and J ends lost 0 bases and 6 bases, in that order; junction bases with no gene match: 11. Full variable domain (rest looked up from reference TRBV7-2 and TRBJ2-3): GAGVSQSPSNKVTEKGKDVELRCDPISGHTALYWYRQSLGQGLEFLIYFQGNSAPDKSGLPSDRFSAERTGGSVSTLTIQRTQQEDSAVYLCASSLAVGLAGWDTQYFGPGTRLTVL.

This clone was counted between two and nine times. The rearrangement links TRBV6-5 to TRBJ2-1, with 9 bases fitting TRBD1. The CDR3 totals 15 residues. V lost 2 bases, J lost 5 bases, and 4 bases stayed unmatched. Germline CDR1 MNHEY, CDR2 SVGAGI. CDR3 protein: CASSYTGTGNNEQFF. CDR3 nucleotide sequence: TGTGCCAGCAGTTACACCGGGACAGGGAACAATGAGCAGTTCTTC.